These 14 T cell receptor beta chains share one sample of origin, sequenced in a study of T cells in Graves' hyperthyroidism and ophthalmopathy. TCR beta CDR3 regions were amplified from RNA. When the TCR CDR3 underwent first-round RT-PCR, the HTBI primer set was used. One entry per CDR3 protein, called by TCRdb with MiXCR from the multiplex PCR reads. The sample has under 550,000 distinct CDR3 sequences, roughly an eighth seen once. The sequencing input was blood. The origin of the receptors is a young woman with Graves' hyperthyroidism.

J is TRBJ2-7 and V is TRBV6-5; 10 bases are a match to TRBD1. V was clipped by 2 bases and J by 7 bases; unmatched bases: 8. Germline V gives CDR1 MNHEY, CDR2 SVGAGI. The CDR3 is 15 amino acids. CDR3 sequence (DNA): TGTGCCAGCAGTTACAACCGGGACAGGGGCGGGGAGCAGTACTTC. This gives the protein CASSYNRDRGGEQYF.

In this sample, this clonotype turned up many times. J is TRBJ2-7 and V is TRBV19, with a weak D call TRBD1 (5 bases). V was clipped by 3 bases and J by 2 bases, with 17 bases between them. This CDR3 is 16 amino acids long. Germline loops: CDR1 LNHDA, CDR2 SQIVND (reference sequence). In DNA form, the CDR3 reads TGTGCCAGTAGTATGCCTTCAGGGCGCAAACCCTACGAGCAGTACTTC. It translates to CASSMPSGRKPYEQYF.

This clonotype was recorded many times. The J gene is TRBJ2-2, the V gene TRBV28, with 7 nucleotides matching TRBD2. This CDR3 region has 13 residues. The V and J ends lost 3 bases and 15 bases, in that order; junction bases with no gene match: 10. Germline V gene sequence: CDR1 MDHEN, CDR2 SYDVKM. Here the CDR3 reads CASSFGQARGVFF. CDR3 DNA sequence: TGTGCCAGCAGTTTTGGGCAGGCCCGGGGGGTGTTTTTT.

Concerning this clonotype itself: A much more abundant neighbour one base away suggests this may be a read error. The V and J genes are TRBV5-1 and TRBJ2-3; 7 bases are shared with TRBD1. Unmatched junction bases numbered 8, after V lost 4 bases and J lost 0 bases. Germline CDR1 reads SGHRS; CDR2 reads YFSETQ. CDR3 size: 16 residues. CDR3 amino acids: CASSPTPGQSTDTQYF. The DNA of the CDR3 is TGCGCCAGCAGCCCGACACCGGGACAGAGCACAGATACGCAGTATTTT. Together with reference TRBV5-1 and TRBJ2-3, the CDR3 gives the full variable domain: KAGVTQTPRYLIKTRGQQVTLSCSPISGHRSVSWYQQTPGQGLQFLFEYFSETQRNKGNFPGRFSGRQFSNSRSEMNVSTLELGDSALYLCASSPTPGQSTDTQYFGPGTRLTVL.

The chain has TRBV9 and TRBJ2-5, with D maybe TRBD1 (5 bases). Germline CDR1 and CDR2: SGDLS and YYNGEE. V shed 0 bases and J shed 0 bases, with 12 bases lying between them. CDR3 length equals 16 residues. The CDR3 sequence is CASSVAVDRHQETQYF. The CDR3 nucleotides are TGTGCCAGCAGCGTAGCCGTAGACAGACACCAAGAGACCCAGTACTTC.

The V call is TRBV6-1, the J call TRBJ1-1, with D unclear. The CDR3 has 14 amino acids. Trimming took off 6 bases at V and 4 bases at J, with 15 bases between the two ends. The germline V gene encodes CDR1 MNHNS and CDR2 SASEGT. CDR3: CASRATSKSTEAFF. In DNA form, the CDR3 reads TGTGCCAGCAGAGCGACATCCAAAAGCACTGAAGCTTTCTTT.

The V and J genes are TRBV13 and TRBJ2-3, with TRBD2 matching 9 bases. Germline V gene sequence: CDR1 PRHDT, CDR2 FYEKMQ (reference sequence). V shed 4 bases, J shed 6 bases, and the junction held 11 bases outside the gene matches. The CDR3 covers 16 residues. The CDR3 here is CASSSYPSGAVDTQYF. The CDR3 nucleotides are TGTGCCAGCAGCTCATATCCTAGCGGGGCGGTGGATACGCAGTATTTT.

Ten or more counts support this clonotype. The chain links TRBV18 to TRBJ2-7; 9 bases are shared with TRBD2. V lost 4 bases, J lost 3 bases, and 7 bases stayed unmatched. The CDR3 length is 15 residues. CDR1 is KGHSH, CDR2 LQKENI, per germline. CDR3 sequence: CASSRESGGHYEQYF. The CDR3 nucleotides are TGTGCCAGCTCACGGGAGAGCGGGGGGCACTACGAGCAGTACTTC.

This clonotype was recorded at least ten times. The CDR3 nucleotides are TGTGCCATCGGGTCGACTAGCGGGACCCTTCAGTACTTC. Its protein product is CAIGSTSGTLQYF. The chain recombines TRBV10-3 with TRBJ2-4, with TRBD2 identical over 11 bases. Germline trimming cut 8 bases from V and 11 bases from J; bases unmatched to any gene: 8. The CDR3 length is 13 residues. The germline V gene encodes CDR1 ENHRY and CDR2 SYGVKD.

Ten or more counts support this clonotype. The chain employs TRBV30 and TRBJ2-7, with 13 bases fitting TRBD2. V was clipped by 4 bases and J by 2 bases; unmatched bases: 11. CDR1 and CDR2 from the germline V gene are GTSNPN and SVGIG (reference sequence). There are 17 residues in the CDR3. CDR3 nucleotide sequence: TGTGCCTGGACCCCAGGGACTAGCGGGATATTTACCTACGAGCAGTACTTC. Protein sequence: CAWTPGTSGIFTYEQYF.

This clonotype was found many times. The chain employs TRBV7-8 and TRBJ1-2; TRBD1 matches 7 bases. The CDR3 loop spans 16 amino acids. The germline CDR1 and CDR2 sequences are SGHVS and FQNEAQ. V dropped 0 bases and J dropped 4; count of bases not matched to a gene: 8. The CDR3 DNA follows: TGTGCCAGCAGCTTAGCTACAGGGGACCTAGGCTATGGCTACACCTTC. Translated, it gives CASSLATGDLGYGYTF.

This clonotype was found many times. The rearrangement links TRBV25-1 to TRBJ2-5, with TRBD1 matching 7 bases. J lost 2 bases, V lost 6 bases, and 3 bases had no gene match. The germline V gene encodes CDR1 MGHDK and CDR2 SYGVNS. This CDR3 has 13 residues. The DNA for the CDR3 is TGTGCCAGCAGCCGACAGGGACAAGAGACCCAGTACTTC. This translates into CASSRQGQETQYF.

This clonotype was counted at least ten times. The gene calls are TRBV9 and TRBJ2-3; 11 positions match TRBD2. V shed 3 bases, J shed 5 bases, and the junction held 5 bases outside the gene matches. CDR1 and CDR2 (germline): SGDLS, YYNGEE. This CDR3 region has 15 residues. The CDR3 region has the DNA TGTGCCAGCAGCGAAACTAGCGGGAGAATAGATACGCAGTATTTT. This encodes CASSETSGRIDTQYF.

V and J are TRBV5-6 and TRBJ2-7; D is perhaps TRBD1 (5 bases). Germline assignment: CDR1 SGHDT and CDR2 YYEEEE. The CDR3 extends over 14 amino acids. The ends were cut back, 4 bases at V and 7 bases at J, with 18 bases in the middle. CDR3 protein: CASSPAGPNSEQYF. The CDR3 DNA is TGTGCCAGCAGCCCCGCAGGGCCCAATTCAGAGCAGTACTTC.